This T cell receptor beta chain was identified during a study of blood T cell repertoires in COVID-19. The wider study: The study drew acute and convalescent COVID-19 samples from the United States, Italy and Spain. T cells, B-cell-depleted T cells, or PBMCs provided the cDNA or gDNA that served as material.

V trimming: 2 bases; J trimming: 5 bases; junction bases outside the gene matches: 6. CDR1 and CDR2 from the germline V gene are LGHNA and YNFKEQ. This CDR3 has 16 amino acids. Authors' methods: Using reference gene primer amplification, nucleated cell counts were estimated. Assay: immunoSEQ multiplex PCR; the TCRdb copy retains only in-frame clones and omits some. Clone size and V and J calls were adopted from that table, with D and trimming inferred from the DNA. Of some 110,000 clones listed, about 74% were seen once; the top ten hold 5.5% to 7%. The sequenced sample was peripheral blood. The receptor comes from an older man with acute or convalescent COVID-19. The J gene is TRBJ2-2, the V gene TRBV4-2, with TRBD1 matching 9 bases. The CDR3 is CASSQNRGLLTGELFF. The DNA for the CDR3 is TGTGCCAGCAGCCAAAACAGGGGGCTTTTGACCGGGGAGCTGTTTTTT.